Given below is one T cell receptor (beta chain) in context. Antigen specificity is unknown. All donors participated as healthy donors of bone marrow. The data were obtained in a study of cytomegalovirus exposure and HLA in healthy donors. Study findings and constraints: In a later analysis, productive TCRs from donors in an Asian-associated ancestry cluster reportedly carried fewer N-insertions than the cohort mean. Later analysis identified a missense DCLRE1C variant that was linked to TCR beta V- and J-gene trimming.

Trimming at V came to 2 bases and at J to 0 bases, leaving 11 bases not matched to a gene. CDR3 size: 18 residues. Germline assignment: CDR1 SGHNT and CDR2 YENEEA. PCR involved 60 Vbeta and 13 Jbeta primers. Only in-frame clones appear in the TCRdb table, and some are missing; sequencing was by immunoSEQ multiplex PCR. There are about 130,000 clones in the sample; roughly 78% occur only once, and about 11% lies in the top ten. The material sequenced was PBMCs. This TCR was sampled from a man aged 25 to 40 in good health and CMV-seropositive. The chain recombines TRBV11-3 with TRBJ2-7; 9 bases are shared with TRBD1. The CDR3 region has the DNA TGTGCCAGCAGCTTAAAAGGGGAACAGGGGGCGAGCTCCTACGAGCAGTACTTC. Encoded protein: CASSLKGEQGASSYEQYF.